These 29 T cell receptor beta chains came from one sample sequenced in a study of cytomegalovirus exposure and HLA in healthy donors. 60 Vbeta and 13 Jbeta primers were used in PCR. TCRdb keeps only in-frame clones here, not all; method: immunoSEQ multiplex PCR. The repertoire includes around 100,000 clones, roughly 78% of them detected once, and 3% to 4% sits in the top ten. The sample taken for sequencing was PBMCs. The receptors shown here come from a woman in her 40s in good health and CMV-seronegative.

This clone was counted between two and nine times. The V and J genes are TRBV9 and TRBJ2-7; 8 bases map to TRBD1. This CDR3 region has 15 residues. CDR1 SGDLS and CDR2 YYNGEE come from the germline V gene. V shed 3 bases and J 3 bases; nucleotides not matched to a gene: 8. CDR3 in amino acids: CASSAGQGLGYEQYF. The CDR3 DNA follows: TGTGCCAGCAGCGCAGGACAGGGATTAGGCTACGAGCAGTACTTC.

Here the CDR3 reads CAISRDRVTEAFF. In DNA, the CDR3 is TGTGCCATCTCTCGGGACAGGGTAACTGAAGCTTTCTTT. The chain combines TRBV10-3 with TRBJ1-1, with 9 positions matching TRBD1. J was trimmed by 5 bases and V by 8 bases; bases with no gene match: 6. Germline V gene data show CDR1 as ENHRY and CDR2 as SYGVKD. CDR3 length: 13 residues.

The genes are TRBV10-3 and TRBJ2-3, with D possibly matching TRBD2 (6 bases). This CDR3 contains 14 residues. CDR1 is ENHRY and CDR2 is SYGVKD in the germline V gene. V was cut by 6 bases and J by 3 bases, with 13 bases left in between. The CDR3 DNA reads TGTGCCATCAGCCATAGCGGAGGGACAGATACGCAGTATTTT. Translation: CAISHSGGTDTQYF.

V is TRBV5-4 and J is TRBJ1-1; 7 positions match TRBD1. The V segment lost 3 bases and the J segment 1 base; nucleotides outside the gene matches: 6. Germline CDR1 is SGHNT and CDR2 is YYREEE (reference sequence). The CDR3 runs to 15 residues. CDR3 region: CASSSQGVPNTEAFF. The CDR3 DNA is TGTGCCAGCAGCTCTCAGGGGGTCCCGAACACTGAAGCTTTCTTT.

The chain uses TRBV27 and TRBJ1-3; TRBD1 agrees at 12 bases. The CDR3 is 20 amino acids. Per the germline V gene, CDR1 is MNHEY and CDR2 is SMNVEV (reference sequence). The V and J ends lost 5 bases and 4 bases, in that order; junction bases with no gene match: 18. CDR3: CASSPRRPGQGALTGNTIYF. CDR3 nucleotides: TGTGCCAGCAGTCCACGCCGACCGGGACAGGGGGCTTTAACCGGAAACACCATATATTTT.

This chain uses TRBV6-6 with TRBJ2-2; weak D call: TRBD2 (6 bases). The ends were cut back, 7 bases at V and 6 bases at J, with 21 bases in the middle. Germline V CDR1 and CDR2: MNHNY, SVGAGI (reference sequence). CDR3 length equals 16 residues. The CDR3 coding sequence is TGTGCCAGCACCCCCCTTGCGGGGTTGTCTTCCGGGGAGCTGTTTTTT. Amino acid sequence: CASTPLAGLSSGELFF.

J is TRBJ2-1 and V is TRBV2; TRBD2 agrees at 8 bases. The V gene end was trimmed by 3 bases and the J gene end by 4 bases; junction bases not matched to a gene: 5. The CDR3 covers 15 residues. The germline V gene has CDR1 SNHLY and CDR2 FYNNEI. CDR3 protein: CASSDTSGIYNEQFF. CDR3 DNA sequence: TGTGCCAGCAGTGATACTAGCGGCATTTACAATGAGCAGTTCTTC.

This chain connects TRBV7-2 to TRBJ1-5, with D hard to call. From germline, CDR1 is SGHTA and CDR2 FQGNSA. The CDR3 sequence is 15 residues long. Trimming cost V 1 base and J 4 bases, with 11 bases left between them. CDR3 bases: TGTGCCAGCAGCTTAGGGCAGTCAAGTAATCAGCCCCAGCATTTT. It translates to CASSLGQSSNQPQHF.

The V call is TRBV14, the J call TRBJ2-3; 14 bases are shared with TRBD2. Germline CDR1 SGHDN, CDR2 FVKESK. J lost 4 bases, V lost 4 bases, and 4 bases had no gene match. The CDR3 is 16 residues long. Here the CDR3 reads CASSRGLAGASDTQYF. DNA for the CDR3: TGTGCCAGCAGCCGGGGACTAGCGGGGGCCTCAGATACGCAGTATTTT.

This clone was seen just once. The rearrangement joins TRBV30 to TRBJ2-5, with TRBD2 as a possible D gene (6 bases). The CDR3 has 13 amino acids. Germline CDR1 GTSNPN, CDR2 SVGIG (reference sequence). V gave up 4 bases and J gave up 1 base, with 10 bases separating them. The CDR3 here is CAWNSGLQETQYF. Written as DNA, the CDR3 is TGTGCCTGGAATTCGGGACTCCAAGAGACCCAGTACTTC.

V and J are TRBV7-2 and TRBJ2-1; 11 bases fit TRBD1. The CDR3 is 17 residues long. V was pared by 2 bases and J by 4 bases, with 7 bases of the junction left unmatched. Germline V gene sequence: CDR1 SGHTA, CDR2 FQGNSA. The CDR3 bases are TGTGCCAGCAGCTTATCCCCCGGGACAGGGGGATACAATGAGCAGTTCTTC. Its translation: CASSLSPGTGGYNEQFF. The complete variable domain, with remaining parts taken from reference TRBV7-2 and TRBJ2-1, reads GAGVSQSPSNKVTEKGKDVELRCDPISGHTALYWYRQSLGQGLEFLIYFQGNSAPDKSGLPSDRFSAERTGGSVSTLTIQRTQQEDSAVYLCASSLSPGTGGYNEQFFGPGTRLTVL.

The chain carries TRBV5-1 and TRBJ2-1; TRBD2 matches 9 bases. The CDR3 is 15 amino acids. Germline assignment: CDR1 SGHRS and CDR2 YFSETQ. Trimming took 4 bases from V and 4 from J; bases not matched to a gene: 6. CDR3 sequence (DNA): TGCGCCAGCAGCCCCTCTGCGGGGGGGTACAATGAGCAGTTCTTC. Protein: CASSPSAGGYNEQFF.

V is TRBV5-1 and J is TRBJ1-2; 7 positions agree with TRBD1. The CDR3 has 15 residues. Looked up from germline, CDR1 is SGHRS and CDR2 is YFSETQ. V gave up 4 bases and J gave up 0 bases; unmatched junction bases: 6. The CDR3 DNA is TGCGCCAGCAGCGTTCAGGGGGACGCTAACTATGGCTACACCTTC. Amino acid sequence: CASSVQGDANYGYTF.

This chain joins TRBV18 and TRBJ2-5; D ambiguous. The CDR3 spans 12 residues. V gave up 6 bases and J gave up 3 bases, with 8 bases separating them. In germline, CDR1 is KGHSH, CDR2 LQKENI. The CDR3 region is CASSPTEETQYF. CDR3 in DNA: TGTGCCAGCTCCCCAACTGAAGAGACCCAGTACTTC.

This chain links TRBV28 with TRBJ2-3; TRBD2 matches 7 bases. The V and J ends lost 10 bases and 2 bases, in that order; junction bases with no gene match: 9. CDR3 size: 14 residues. Germline values: CDR1 MDHEN, CDR2 SYDVKM. The CDR3 nucleotides read TGTGCCACCCAGTGGCGGGGGTACACAGATACGCAGTATTTT. Protein: CATQWRGYTDTQYF.

The rearrangement uses TRBV19 and TRBJ2-5; 13 bases match TRBD2. V was pared by 4 bases and J by 9 bases, with 5 bases of the junction left unmatched. This CDR3 comprises 14 residues. Germline CDR1 and CDR2: LNHDA and SQIVND (reference sequence). DNA for the CDR3: TGTGCCAGTAGTACGACTAGCGGGGGGTTGGCCCAGTACTTC. This sequence encodes CASSTTSGGLAQYF.

The genes are TRBV9 and TRBJ2-3; D is undetermined. V was shortened by 4 bases and J by 8 bases, with 14 bases between the two germline ends. The CDR3 totals 13 residues. The germline gives CDR1 SGDLS, CDR2 YYNGEE. Here the CDR3 DNA reads TGTGCCAGCAGCCCCCCCCGCAGTGGTACGCAGTATTTT. This encodes CASSPPRSGTQYF.

This clone was seen a handful of times. The V call is TRBV28, the J call TRBJ1-4; no definite D call. The germline V gene encodes CDR1 MDHEN and CDR2 SYDVKM. The CDR3 is made up of 13 amino acids. V was cut by 6 bases and J by 14 bases, with 19 bases left in between. The CDR3 reads CASRPGPYAGLFF. The CDR3 DNA reads as TGTGCCAGCAGACCAGGACCCTATGCGGGGCTGTTTTTT.

J is TRBJ2-1 and V is TRBV6-1; 8 bases agree with TRBD2. Trimming at V came to 7 bases and at J to 5 bases, leaving 7 bases not matched to a gene. CDR3 length: 14 residues. CDR1 and CDR2 (germline): MNHNS, SASEGT. This CDR3 is CASNSGRGHNEQFF. Here the CDR3 DNA reads TGTGCCAGCAACTCCGGGAGGGGCCACAATGAGCAGTTCTTC.

This sequence joins TRBV6-5 and TRBJ2-7; 7 nucleotides match TRBD2. Germline V gene sequence: CDR1 MNHEY, CDR2 SVGAGI. The V segment lost 6 bases and the J segment 6 bases; nucleotides outside the gene matches: 11. The CDR3 is 14 residues long. The DNA of the CDR3 is TGTGCCAGCAGAGGGACTAAGCGGGTCACCGAGCAGTACTTC. Residues: CASRGTKRVTEQYF.

This rearrangement joins TRBV19 to TRBJ2-5; D not certain. Deletions cut 4 bases from V and 5 bases from J, with 14 bases between. CDR1 is LNHDA, CDR2 SQIVND, per germline (reference sequence). The CDR3 extends over 14 amino acids. CDR3: CASSSERVGETQYF. DNA for the CDR3: TGTGCCAGTAGTAGTGAACGGGTCGGGGAGACCCAGTACTTC.

The chain couples TRBV30 to TRBJ1-3; D perhaps matches TRBD1 (5 bases). V was cut by 0 bases and J by 4 bases, with 10 bases left in between. CDR3 length: 14 amino acids. The germline gives CDR1 GTSNPN, CDR2 SVGIG (reference sequence). In nucleotides, the CDR3 is TGTGCCTGGAGTGTGGGGCAGGGCGGAAACACCATATATTTT. Translated: CAWSVGQGGNTIYF.

V and J are TRBV2 and TRBJ2-1, with 14 bases matching TRBD2. This CDR3 spans 15 amino acids. The junction had 4 bases not matched to a gene; V was cut back by 3 bases and J by 9 bases. Per germline, CDR1 SNHLY and CDR2 FYNNEI. The CDR3 region is CASSEGLAGAGEQFF. The CDR3 DNA sequence: TGTGCCAGCAGTGAGGGACTAGCGGGAGCGGGTGAGCAGTTCTTC.

In regard to this clone: The sample holds other DNA sequences that translate to the same CDR3. The rearrangement joins TRBV5-1 to TRBJ1-6; 9 bases line up with TRBD1. The germline CDR1 and CDR2 sequences are SGHRS and YFSETQ. CDR3 length: 15 residues. The ends lost 0 bases at V and 7 bases at J; junction bases unmatched: 2. Here the CDR3 reads CASSLADRGNSPLHF. The CDR3 DNA sequence: TGCGCCAGCAGCTTGGCCGACAGGGGGAATTCACCCCTCCACTTT.

The rearrangement joins TRBV6-5 to TRBJ1-5, with 8 bases identical to TRBD1. The germline CDR1 and CDR2 sequences are MNHEY and SVGAGI. The CDR3 is 13 residues long. With V trimmed by 6 bases and J by 5 bases, 3 bases remained unmatched. This CDR3 is CASRGDRYQPQHF. As DNA, the CDR3 is TGTGCCAGCAGGGGGGACAGGTATCAGCCCCAGCATTTT.

The J gene is TRBJ2-7, the V gene TRBV11-2; D uncertain. From germline, CDR1 is SGHAT and CDR2 FQNNGV. With 0 bases removed from V and 3 bases from J, the gap between germline ends came to 6 bases. CDR3 size: 13 residues. CDR3 nucleotide sequence: TGTGCCAGCAGCTTAGACAGTTTCTACGAGCAGTACTTC. Protein: CASSLDSFYEQYF.

V and J are TRBV7-2 and TRBJ2-1; possible D gene TRBD1, 6 bases. CDR3 length: 13 residues. The germline V gene encodes CDR1 SGHTA and CDR2 FQGNSA. V shed 1 base and J shed 7 bases, with 8 bases lying between them. CDR3 sequence: CASSLDRVNEQFF. For the CDR3, the DNA is TGTGCCAGCAGCTTAGACAGGGTTAATGAGCAGTTCTTC.

The gene calls are TRBV6-4 and TRBJ1-5; 8 nucleotides agree with TRBD1. The V and J ends lost 3 bases and 5 bases, in that order; junction bases with no gene match: 12. This CDR3 spans 17 amino acids. Looked up from germline, CDR1 is MRHNA and CDR2 is SNTAGT. CDR3 nucleotide sequence: TGTGCCAGCAGTGATAGAAGGAGACAGGGGCTAGATCAGCCCCAGCATTTT. Translating it yields CASSDRRRQGLDQPQHF.

This clone was counted a few times. CDR3 sequence (DNA): TGCAGCGTAACCGGGACAGGGAAGTACGAGCAGTACTTC. Protein: CSVTGTGKYEQYF. This chain connects TRBV29-1 to TRBJ2-7; 9 bases line up with TRBD1. The CDR3 totals 13 residues. Germline assignment: CDR1 SQVTM and CDR2 ANQGSEA. V lost 6 bases and J lost 4; bases outside the gene matches: 7.